Following are 6 T cell receptor beta chains from one sample sequenced in a study of T cells in tuberculosis. Measured with immunoSEQ multiplex PCR; TCRdb has only the in-frame clones, and not every one. Of more than 35,000 clones listed, around 94% are singletons. Noted time point: new active TB diagnosis, blood taken before or within 7 days of starting treatment. This specimen was PBMCs, taken at tuberculosis diagnosis. All receptors come from an adult with tuberculosis.

A note on this clone: The junction differs from germline at one of its ends, possibly a read error. The chain's CDR3 is CACEVGTGRYFF. DNA of the CDR3: TGTGCCTGTGAAGTAGGGACAGGGCGGTATTTTTTC. The chain carries TRBV30 and TRBJ1-2; TRBD1 aligns across 9 bases. The CDR3 length is 12 residues. Germline V gives CDR1 GTSNPN, CDR2 SVGIG (reference sequence).

The chain joins TRBV30 to TRBJ1-5; 9 nucleotides match TRBD1. Germline CDR1 and CDR2: GTSNPN and SVGIG (reference sequence). Losses at the gene ends were 2 bases for V and 0 bases for J; bases not matched to a gene: 11. CDR3 length: 18 residues. The CDR3 here is CAWSPPGQGMYSNQPQHF. In DNA form, the CDR3 reads TGTGCCTGGAGTCCACCGGGACAGGGAATGTATAGCAATCAGCCCCAGCATTTT.

The chain joins TRBV19 to TRBJ1-2, with no clear D. Germline V CDR1 and CDR2: LNHDA, SQIVND (reference sequence). Trimming pared 5 bases from V and 4 bases from J, leaving 11 bases between. This CDR3 comprises 13 residues. This CDR3 is CASSVTEFYGYTF. DNA for the CDR3: TGTGCCAGTAGTGTGACGGAGTTCTATGGCTACACCTTC.

This clone was seen a single time. The rearrangement joins TRBV6-6 to TRBJ1-2, with 8 bases that match TRBD1. Germline CDR1 and CDR2: MNHNY and SVGAGI (reference sequence). V gave up 6 bases and J gave up 0 bases; unmatched junction bases: 9. The CDR3 contains 16 residues. In nucleotides, the CDR3 is TGTGCCAGCAGCGTGACAGGGGCCGGGGCTAACTATGGCTACACCTTC. Encoded protein: CASSVTGAGANYGYTF.

This rearrangement joins TRBV15 to TRBJ1-1; TRBD1 is a possible D gene (5 bases). Trimming took off 6 bases at V and 3 bases at J, with 11 bases between the two ends. This CDR3 contains 13 residues. In germline, CDR1 is LNHNV, CDR2 YYDKDF (reference sequence). The CDR3 DNA sequence: TGTGCCACCAGTTCGTGGGGGGACACTGAAGCTTTCTTT. Amino acid sequence: CATSSWGDTEAFF. Combining the CDR3 with reference TRBV15 and TRBJ1-1 gives the whole variable domain DAMVIQNPRYQVTQFGKPVTLSCSQTLNHNVMYWYQQKSSQAPKLLFHYYDKDFNNEADTPDNFQSRRPNTSFCFLDIRSPGLGDTAMYLCATSSWGDTEAFFGQGTRLTVV.

V usage is TRBV27 and J usage is TRBJ1-6; 7 nucleotides align to TRBD1. CDR1 is MNHEY and CDR2 is SMNVEV in the germline V gene (reference sequence). V gave up 5 bases and J gave up 2 bases; unmatched junction bases: 21. The CDR3 consists of 21 residues. For the CDR3, the DNA is TGTGCCAGCAGTGCCTTACCATACCGGGACAGATCTTGGCCCTATAATTCACCCCTCCACTTT. Translating gives CASSALPYRDRSWPYNSPLHF.